The following is a T cell receptor beta chain sequence with its context. Its antigen is currently unknown. The data derive from a study of T cell responses to AZD1222 COVID-19 vaccine. Overall study findings and caveats: Spike-spanning, vaccine-associated CD4 TCRs were dominant at 160-218 and 743-854.

V lost 3 bases and J lost 3, with 17 bases in between. In germline, CDR1 is LGHDT, CDR2 YNNKEL (reference sequence). There are 16 residues in the CDR3. Clones were read by immunoSEQ multiplex PCR, and TCRdb kept only the in-frame ones, dropping some. The sample lists about 92,000 clones; approximately 90% were seen once. The TCR originated in an adult in good health. The sequenced sample was peripheral blood, obtained on day 0 of AZD1222 vaccination. The chain links TRBV3-1 (or the pseudogene TRBV3-2) to TRBJ1-1, with a possible D match to TRBD1 (6 bases). This chain's CDR3 is CASSQGPGEIYTEAFF. In nucleotides, the CDR3 is TGTGCCAGCAGCCAGGGGCCAGGGGAGATATACACTGAAGCTTTCTTT.